The 20 T cell receptor beta chains in this list originate from one sample, sequenced in a study of CD8 T cells in ankylosing spondylitis. In TCRdb, the 5' RACE reads were re-called with MiXCR into one record per CDR3 protein. The sample lists hundreds of thousands of distinct CDR3 sequences, roughly 26% occurring once. Sequencing was performed on blood, either unsorted or a sorted T cell fraction (not recorded which). The receptors shown here come from a male donor with ankylosing spondylitis or in good health (not recorded which).

The sample holds a few counts of this clonotype. This rearrangement joins TRBV20-1 to TRBJ2-1; the D gene is possibly TRBD1 (5 bases). V gave up 1 base and J gave up 10 bases, with 14 bases separating them. CDR1 and CDR2 from the germline V gene are DFQATT and SNEGSKA (reference sequence). The CDR3 has 13 amino acids. The CDR3 DNA is TGCAGTGCTAGAGTCGGGCAGGGCGGAGAGCAGTTCTTC. Its translation: CSARVGQGGEQFF.

In this sample, this clonotype turned up a few times. V and J are TRBV5-1 and TRBJ2-5; 12 nucleotides match TRBD2. The junction had 6 bases not matched to a gene; V was cut back by 4 bases and J by 5 bases. The CDR3 totals 15 residues. Germline V gene data show CDR1 as SGHRS and CDR2 as YFSETQ. In DNA, the CDR3 is TGCGCCAGCAGCGTGACTAGCGGGAGTCAGGAGACCCAGTACTTC. Its translation: CASSVTSGSQETQYF. Drawing the rest from reference TRBV5-1 and TRBJ2-5, the complete variable domain is KAGVTQTPRYLIKTRGQQVTLSCSPISGHRSVSWYQQTPGQGLQFLFEYFSETQRNKGNFPGRFSGRQFSNSRSEMNVSTLELGDSALYLCASSVTSGSQETQYFGPGTRLLVL.

This clonotype was counted many times. As DNA, the CDR3 is TGCAGTGCTAGCAGCGGTCTTCAAGGGCAGTTCTTC. Its protein product is CSASSGLQGQFF. V is TRBV20-1 and J is TRBJ2-1; D is perhaps TRBD2 (5 bases). The CDR3 is 12 amino acids. Germline assignment: CDR1 DFQATT and CDR2 SNEGSKA (reference sequence). The ends were cut back, 3 bases at V and 12 bases at J, with 15 bases in the middle.

The gene calls are TRBV5-6 and TRBJ2-1; D uncertain. The length of the CDR3 is 12 residues. Germline lookup yields CDR1 SGHDT and CDR2 YYEEEE. V was pared by 0 bases and J by 7 bases, with 5 bases between. CDR3 residues: CASSLVQNEQFF. In DNA form, the CDR3 reads TGTGCCAGCAGCTTGGTTCAGAATGAGCAGTTCTTC.

This clonotype was found many times. The chain joins TRBV12-3 or TRBV12-4 to TRBJ2-2, with 7 bases identical to TRBD2. The CDR3 runs 15 residues. Trimming removed 3 bases from V and 0 bases from J; junction bases left unmatched: 1. CDR3: CASSFSGPNTGELFF. In DNA, the CDR3 is TGTGCCAGCAGTTTTAGCGGGCCGAACACCGGGGAGCTGTTTTTT.

Details on this clonotype: The junction shows a germline mismatch at one end, possibly a read error. The chain couples TRBV24-1 to TRBJ2-1, with a weak D call TRBD2 (7 bases). From germline, CDR1 is KGHDR and CDR2 SFDVKD. The CDR3 totals 15 residues. This chain's CDR3 is CATSVRGGGYTEQFF. For the CDR3, the DNA is TGTGCCACCAGTGTCCGGGGAGGGGGTTACACTGAGCAGTTCTTC.

This clonotype was detected ten times or more. V is TRBV3-1 and J is TRBJ2-5; TRBD1 matches 7 bases. Germline loops: CDR1 LGHDT, CDR2 YNNKEL (reference sequence). The CDR3 totals 14 residues. Trimming removed 4 bases from V and 3 bases from J; junction bases left unmatched: 5. The CDR3 sequence is CASSLTGTEETQYF. The CDR3 nucleotides are TGTGCCAGCAGCCTAACCGGGACAGAAGAGACCCAGTACTTC.

This clonotype was counted many times. This chain connects TRBV4-2 to TRBJ2-3; no definite D call. This CDR3 is 21 amino acids long. Germline lookup yields CDR1 LGHNA and CDR2 YNFKEQ. Trimming pared 1 base from V and 0 bases from J, leaving 26 bases between. The CDR3 sequence: CASSQVPRWLGSWWSTDTQYF. In nucleotides, the CDR3 is TGTGCCAGCAGCCAAGTGCCCAGATGGCTAGGTAGTTGGTGGAGCACAGATACGCAGTATTTT.

This clonotype was observed at least ten times. The chain has TRBV20-1 and TRBJ2-7; D ambiguous. Trimming stripped 6 bases from V and 1 base from J, with 16 bases between. CDR3 length: 14 amino acids. Germline CDR1 DFQATT, CDR2 SNEGSKA (reference sequence). As DNA, the CDR3 is TGCAGTGCAATACCCGTTCTGGATTCCTACGAGCAGTACTTC. Translation: CSAIPVLDSYEQYF.

About this clonotype: A much bigger clone sits one base away, suggesting this may be a read error. J is TRBJ2-7 and V is TRBV7-2, with 9 bases aligning to TRBD2. The V gene's germline CDR1 is SGHTA and CDR2 FQGNSA. There are 14 residues in the CDR3. As DNA, the CDR3 is TGTGCCAGCAGCGTACAAGCGGGAGGATACGAGCAGCACTTC. This encodes CASSVQAGGYEQHF. Full variable domain (remainder filled in from reference TRBV7-2 and TRBJ2-7): GAGVSQSPSNKVTEKGKDVELRCDPISGHTALYWYRQSLGQGLEFLIYFQGNSAPDKSGLPSDRFSAERTGGSVSTLTIQRTQQEDSAVYLCASSVQAGGYEQHFGPGTRLTVT.

This clonotype was found many times. This sequence joins TRBV12-3 or TRBV12-4 and TRBJ1-5, with 11 bases matching TRBD1. V gave up 2 bases and J gave up 5 bases; unmatched junction bases: 2. The CDR3 is 15 amino acids. The CDR3 bases are TGTGCCAGCAGTTTACGGGACAGGGGGGATCAGCCCCAGCATTTT. Encoded protein: CASSLRDRGDQPQHF.

This clonotype was counted many times. The chain links TRBV3-1 to TRBJ2-4, with a tentative D call TRBD1 (5 bases). CDR1 is LGHDT, CDR2 YNNKEL, per germline (reference sequence). Trimming took 0 bases from V and 8 from J, leaving 17 bases between them. The CDR3 extends over 16 amino acids. The CDR3 nucleotides are TGTGCCAGCAGCCAAGACTTCCCCTCGGTAGGGGACATTCAGTACTTC. Protein sequence: CASSQDFPSVGDIQYF. Full variable domain (missing parts from reference TRBV3-1 and TRBJ2-4): DTAVSQTPKYLVTQMGNDKSIKCEQNLGHDTMYWYKQDSKKFLKIMFSYNNKELIINETVPNRFSPKSPDKAHLNLHINSLELGDSAVYFCASSQDFPSVGDIQYFGAGTRLSVL.

A few counts support this clonotype. The V call is TRBV27, the J call TRBJ2-5, with D possibly being TRBD1 or TRBD2 (5 bases each). Germline loops: CDR1 MNHEY, CDR2 SMNVEV (reference sequence). This CDR3 spans 14 amino acids. The germline V and J ends were trimmed by 6 bases and 5 bases, with 16 bases remaining between them. The CDR3 is CASRGLVGRETQYF. CDR3 in DNA: TGTGCCAGCAGGGGTCTCGTGGGACGGGAGACCCAGTACTTC.

This clonotype has more than one count but fewer than ten. The V gene is TRBV29-1, the J gene TRBJ2-7, with 11 nucleotides matching TRBD2. J was trimmed by 6 bases and V by 4 bases; bases with no gene match: 5. Germline assignment: CDR1 SQVTM and CDR2 ANQGSEA. CDR3 size: 13 residues. The CDR3 loop is CSVVAGGPIEQYF. DNA of the CDR3: TGCAGCGTTGTAGCGGGAGGGCCCATCGAGCAGTACTTC.

This chain links TRBV6-5 with TRBJ2-7; tentative D call: TRBD1 (6 bases). Trimming removed 2 bases from V and 3 bases from J, with 14 bases in between. The CDR3 loop spans 15 amino acids. Germline loops: CDR1 MNHEY, CDR2 SVGAGI. This CDR3 is CASSYQWGLGYEQYF. The CDR3 nucleotides are TGTGCCAGCAGTTACCAGTGGGGGCTCGGCTACGAGCAGTACTTC.

This clonotype has ten or more counts. CDR3 sequence: CAISESGGGGYF. Written as DNA, the CDR3 is TGTGCCATCAGTGAGTCGGGGGGAGGCGGGTACTTC. The V and J genes are TRBV10-3 and TRBJ2-7; the D gene is possibly TRBD2 (6 bases). Trimming left V 0 bases short and J 12 bases short, with 12 bases between. There are 12 residues in the CDR3. Germline CDR1 is ENHRY and CDR2 is SYGVKD.

This clonotype was recorded many times. The chain is built from TRBV7-4 and TRBJ2-7; possibly TRBD2 for D (6 bases). The CDR3 length is 15 residues. V was trimmed by 5 bases and J by 3 bases, leaving 17 bases between them. Per the germline V gene, CDR1 is SGHVT and CDR2 is SQSDAQ. This CDR3 is CASSPNPGTVYEQYF. CDR3 nucleotide sequence: TGTGCCAGCAGCCCCAACCCCGGGACTGTCTACGAGCAGTACTTC. The full variable domain, its missing parts supplied by reference TRBV7-4 and TRBJ2-7, is GAGVSQSPRYKVAKRGRDVALRCDSISGHVTLYWYRQTLGQGSEVLTYSQSDAQRDKSGRPSGRFSAERPERSVSTLKIQRTEQGDSAVYLCASSPNPGTVYEQYFGPGTRLTVT.

This clonotype was found a few times. The chain uses TRBV5-1 and TRBJ2-5; 9 nucleotides match TRBD2. V was pared by 5 bases and J by 5 bases, with 7 bases of the junction left unmatched. Per germline, CDR1 SGHRS and CDR2 YFSETQ. The CDR3 length is 14 residues. The CDR3 loop reads CASSPGLAAETQYF. For the CDR3, the DNA is TGCGCCAGCAGTCCGGGACTAGCAGCCGAGACCCAGTACTTC.

The table lists this clonotype with many counts. V usage is TRBV7-9 and J usage is TRBJ2-5; unclear D gene. Trimming cost V 6 bases and J 5 bases, with 10 bases left between them. The germline gives CDR1 SEHNR, CDR2 FQNEAQ (reference sequence). The CDR3 loop spans 12 amino acids. CDR3 loop: CASRYRQETQYF. CDR3 DNA: TGTGCCAGCAGGTACCGTCAGGAGACCCAGTACTTC.

This clonotype was recorded at least ten times. The V gene is TRBV20-1, the J gene TRBJ1-3, with TRBD1 matching over 7 bases. This CDR3 contains 15 residues. J gave up 8 bases and V 3 bases, and 13 bases lay outside the gene matches. Per the germline V gene, CDR1 is DFQATT and CDR2 is SNEGSKA (reference sequence). Here the CDR3 reads CSARHRTGGADTIYF. The CDR3 nucleotides are TGCAGTGCTAGGCATCGGACAGGCGGAGCGGACACCATATATTTT.